This entry lists 12 T cell receptor beta chains sequenced from one sample in a study of T cells after yellow fever vaccination. TCRdb re-derived calls from the 5' RACE reads in MiXCR, one entry per CDR3 protein. The sample lists fewer than 450,000 distinct CDR3 sequences; roughly 10% were seen once. Source: PBMCs, taken on the day of the first yellow fever vaccination. All receptors come from a man aged 18 to 29 who received the YFV17D yellow fever vaccine.

This sequence joins TRBV30 and TRBJ2-3, with TRBD2 matching over 12 bases. This CDR3 is built from 14 residues. The germline V gene encodes CDR1 GTSNPN and CDR2 SVGIG (reference sequence). After removal of 7 bases from V and 4 bases from J, the junction contained 6 bases not matched to a gene. The CDR3 loop reads CASYLAGGPDTQYF. The CDR3 DNA sequence: TGTGCCTCATACCTAGCGGGGGGGCCAGATACGCAGTATTTT.

This clonotype has at least ten counts. The CDR3 loop reads CASSGDAPGYTF. The CDR3 region has the DNA TGCGCCAGCAGCGGGGACGCCCCTGGCTACACCTTC. The chain joins TRBV5-1 to TRBJ1-2, with D maybe TRBD1 (5 bases). From germline, CDR1 is SGHRS and CDR2 YFSETQ. Trimming shortened V by 4 bases and J by 7 bases, and 11 bases separated the two germline ends. The CDR3 is made up of 12 amino acids.

This rearrangement joins TRBV5-1 to TRBJ2-6, with D unresolved. Germline V gene sequence: CDR1 SGHRS, CDR2 YFSETQ. The CDR3 has 14 amino acids. Between the trimmed V and J ends, which lost 4 bases and 0 bases, there was a span of 5 bases. The CDR3: CASSADSGANVLTF. CDR3 coding DNA: TGCGCCAGCAGCGCAGACTCTGGGGCCAACGTCCTGACTTTC.

This clonotype was recorded a few times. The rearrangement uses TRBV7-9 and TRBJ2-5, with no clear D. V lost 3 bases to trimming and J lost 1 base, with 9 bases between them. From germline, CDR1 is SEHNR and CDR2 FQNEAQ (reference sequence). The CDR3 length is 14 residues. The DNA for the CDR3 is TGTGCCAGCAGCTTCCGGGCAGTCCAAGAGACCCAGTACTTC. This codes for CASSFRAVQETQYF.

This clonotype was detected a few times. V gene TRBV20-1 combines with J gene TRBJ1-1, with D maybe TRBD1 (5 bases). V dropped 4 bases and J dropped 1 base, with 13 bases sitting between them. The CDR3 length is 14 residues. Per germline, CDR1 DFQATT and CDR2 SNEGSKA (reference sequence). The CDR3 DNA is TGCAGTGCTAACCTCGGACATTCGAACACTGAAGCTTTCTTT. Residues: CSANLGHSNTEAFF.

The CDR3 nucleotides are TGTGCCAGCAGCGTAGGCGCGGGGGGCACTACGAACACCGGGGAGCTGTTTTTT. It translates to CASSVGAGGTTNTGELFF. V and J are TRBV9 and TRBJ2-2; 8 nucleotides align to TRBD2. The V and J ends lost 0 bases and 0 bases, in that order; junction bases with no gene match: 7. The germline V gene encodes CDR1 SGDLS and CDR2 YYNGEE. The CDR3 is 18 amino acids.

This clonotype was counted a few times. V is TRBV7-9 and J is TRBJ2-3; TRBD2 is a possible D gene (6 bases). Trimming took off 6 bases at V and 2 bases at J, with 9 bases between the two ends. From germline, CDR1 is SEHNR and CDR2 FQNEAQ (reference sequence). The CDR3 consists of 13 residues. The CDR3 region is CASRRESTDTQYF. The CDR3 nucleotides read TGTGCCAGCAGGCGGGAATCCACAGATACGCAGTATTTT.

The V call is TRBV6-5, the J call TRBJ2-5, with 9 bases identical to TRBD2. Germline V CDR1 and CDR2: MNHEY, SVGAGI. V was pared by 0 bases and J by 2 bases, with 7 bases of the junction left unmatched. The length of the CDR3 is 17 residues. The CDR3 loop reads CASSYSIPSGVQETQYF. The DNA for the CDR3 is TGTGCCAGCAGTTACTCGATCCCTAGCGGGGTACAAGAGACCCAGTACTTC.

The CDR3 coding sequence is TGTGCCAGCAGCTTCCCCCAGGGTAACTATGGCTACACCTTC. This sequence encodes CASSFPQGNYGYTF. V and J are TRBV7-9 and TRBJ1-2, with D possibly being TRBD1 (5 bases). The V gene lost 3 bases and the J gene lost 1 base, with 9 bases spanning the gap. Germline V gene data show CDR1 as SEHNR and CDR2 as FQNEAQ (reference sequence). The length of the CDR3 is 14 residues.

Here the CDR3 DNA reads TGTGCCACCCAGGACTACGGGATCCAAGAGACCCAGTACTTC. Its protein product is CATQDYGIQETQYF. The genes are TRBV6-2 or TRBV6-3 and TRBJ2-5, with TRBD2 as a possible D gene (6 bases). V lost 10 bases and J 1 base, leaving 16 bases between the germline ends. The CDR3 covers 14 residues. Germline V CDR1 and CDR2: MNHEY, SVGEGT.

This chain joins TRBV6-2 or TRBV6-3 and TRBJ1-1; TRBD1 agrees at 11 bases. Germline V gene lookup returns CDR1 MNHEY and CDR2 SVGEGT. The CDR3 is 17 amino acids. The J segment lost 1 base and the V segment lost 2 bases, leaving 6 bases of the junction unmatched. The CDR3 loop reads CASSYDRTGGWNTEAFF. The CDR3 region has the DNA TGTGCCAGCAGTTACGATAGGACAGGGGGCTGGAACACTGAAGCTTTCTTT.

This clonotype turned up a few times. The chain couples TRBV7-2 to TRBJ2-5; 9 bases map to TRBD1. The germline V gene encodes CDR1 SGHTA and CDR2 FQGNSA. The CDR3 is 14 residues long. J lost 5 bases, V lost 5 bases, and 6 bases had no gene match. The CDR3 here is CASSTQGAGETQYF. The CDR3 DNA reads as TGTGCCAGCAGCACACAGGGGGCTGGGGAGACCCAGTACTTC.